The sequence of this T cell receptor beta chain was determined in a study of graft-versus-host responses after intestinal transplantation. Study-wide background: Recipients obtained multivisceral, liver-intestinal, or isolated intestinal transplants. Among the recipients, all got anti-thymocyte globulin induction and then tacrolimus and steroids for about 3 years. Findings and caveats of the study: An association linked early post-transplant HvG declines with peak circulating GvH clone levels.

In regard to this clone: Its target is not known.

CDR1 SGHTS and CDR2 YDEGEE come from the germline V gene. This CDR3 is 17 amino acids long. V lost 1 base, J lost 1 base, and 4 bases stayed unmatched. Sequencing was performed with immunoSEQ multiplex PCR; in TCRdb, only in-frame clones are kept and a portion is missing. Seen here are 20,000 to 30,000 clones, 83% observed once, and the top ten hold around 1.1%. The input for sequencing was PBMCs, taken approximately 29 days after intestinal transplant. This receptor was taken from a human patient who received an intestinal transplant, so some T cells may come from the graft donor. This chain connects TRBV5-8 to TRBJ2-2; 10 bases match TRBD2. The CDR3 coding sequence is TGTGCCAGCAGCTTGCTCAGACTAGCGGGGAACACCGGGGAGCTGTTTTTT. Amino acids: CASSLLRLAGNTGELFF.